Presented here are 13 T cell receptor beta chains from one specimen sequenced in a study of blood T cell repertoires in COVID-19. Assay: immunoSEQ multiplex PCR; the TCRdb copy retains only in-frame clones and omits some. The data show around 700,000 clones, with about 87% seen just once and roughly 0.25% held by the top ten. Source material: peripheral blood. The receptors shown here come from a woman aged 18 to 35 with acute or convalescent COVID-19.

CDR3 loop: CASSMMASGGTDTQYF. The CDR3 DNA follows: TGTGCCAGTAGTATGATGGCTAGCGGGGGCACAGATACGCAGTATTTT. The chain carries TRBV19 and TRBJ2-3; 9 bases agree with TRBD2. From germline, CDR1 is LNHDA and CDR2 SQIVND (reference sequence). This CDR3 is built from 16 residues. The V segment lost 3 bases and the J segment 1 base; nucleotides outside the gene matches: 5.

This rearrangement joins TRBV21-1 to TRBJ2-3; TRBD2, the table's D call, was not compared with the DNA. TRBV21-1 is described as a pseudogene. CDR3 length: 17 amino acids. CDR3 in DNA: TGTGCCAGCAGCCCTAAGACTAGCGGGGTAAACACAGATACGCAGTATTTT. Residues: CASSPKTSGVNTDTQYF.

This clone was found once. The gene calls are TRBV20-1 and TRBJ2-1, with 8 bases aligning to TRBD2. V lost 6 bases and J lost 8; bases outside the gene matches: 3. The CDR3 has 11 residues. In germline, CDR1 is DFQATT, CDR2 SNEGSKA (reference sequence). The CDR3 nucleotides read TGCAGTGCCGGGACTAGTGATGAGCAGTTCTTC. It encodes CSAGTSDEQFF.

This chain joins TRBV4-3 and TRBJ1-5, with unresolved D. CDR3 size: 14 residues. Germline V gene data show CDR1 as LGHNA and CDR2 as YSLEER. V was trimmed by 0 bases and J by 4 bases, leaving 7 bases between them. This CDR3 reads CASSQDRRNQPQHF. CDR3 nucleotide sequence: TGCGCCAGCAGCCAAGACCGGAGGAATCAGCCCCAGCATTTT.

This clone has only one observation. The chain recombines TRBV3-1 (or the pseudogene TRBV3-2) with TRBJ2-6, with unresolved D. Germline V gene data show CDR1 as LGHDT and CDR2 as YNNKEL (reference sequence). V lost 1 base and J lost 5, with 12 bases in between. The CDR3 totals 16 residues. The CDR3 sequence: CASSQVRPGRANVLTF. The DNA of the CDR3 is TGTGCCAGCAGCCAAGTCAGGCCCGGCCGGGCCAACGTCCTGACTTTC.

The genes are TRBV18 and TRBJ1-2, with D hard to call. The germline V gene has CDR1 KGHSH and CDR2 LQKENI. This CDR3 spans 17 amino acids. V lost 1 base to trimming and J lost 0 bases, with 15 bases between them. CDR3 region: CASSPQGGRTPNYGYTF. The CDR3, as DNA: TGTGCCAGCTCACCACAAGGAGGACGGACCCCTAACTATGGCTACACCTTC.

This clone was detected only once. The chain joins TRBV29-1 to TRBJ2-5, with D unresolved. Germline V gives CDR1 SQVTM, CDR2 ANQGSEA. This CDR3 is 9 amino acids long. V lost 7 bases and J 4 bases, leaving 4 bases between the germline ends. The CDR3 region is CSARETQYF. The CDR3 DNA sequence: TGCAGCGCCAGAGAGACCCAGTACTTC.

The gene calls are TRBV3-1 (or the pseudogene TRBV3-2) and TRBJ2-3, with 10 nucleotides matching TRBD2. V trimming: 3 bases; J trimming: 4 bases; junction bases outside the gene matches: 7. Per the germline V gene, CDR1 is LGHDT and CDR2 is YNNKEL (reference sequence). The CDR3 has 16 amino acids. CDR3 amino acids: CASSQKAGGRSDTQYF. The CDR3 region has the DNA TGTGCCAGCAGCCAGAAAGCGGGGGGGCGATCAGATACGCAGTATTTT.

The chain has TRBV19 and TRBJ1-5; 7 bases match TRBD1. The germline V gene encodes CDR1 LNHDA and CDR2 SQIVND (reference sequence). Trimming at V came to 8 bases and at J to 2 bases, leaving 15 bases not matched to a gene. CDR3 length: 17 residues. CDR3 DNA sequence: TGTGCCAGTGGAATTGACAGGGATATTGGGCGCAATCAGCCCCAGCATTTT. It yields the protein CASGIDRDIGRNQPQHF.

CDR3 DNA: TGCGCCAGCAGCCAAGGCCTTACAGGTCCCTACTCTGGAAACACCATATATTTT. Translating it yields CASSQGLTGPYSGNTIYF. The rearrangement joins TRBV4-3 to TRBJ1-3, with D possibly being TRBD1 (5 bases). Germline V lookup: CDR1 LGHNA, CDR2 YSLEER. CDR3 length: 18 amino acids. V gave up 1 base and J gave up 0 bases, with 16 bases separating them.

The chain combines TRBV24-1 with TRBJ1-1; 8 positions match TRBD1. Trimming cost V 7 bases and J 5 bases; bases outside gene matches: 5. CDR3 size: 13 residues. Per the germline V gene, CDR1 is KGHDR and CDR2 is SFDVKD. The CDR3 reads CATRDREQTEAFF. The CDR3 nucleotides are TGTGCCACCAGGGACAGGGAGCAAACTGAAGCTTTCTTT.

The V call is TRBV7-2, the J call TRBJ1-3, with D possibly TRBD1 on 5 matching bases. Deletions cut 5 bases from V and 4 bases from J, with 15 bases between. CDR1 is SGHTA, CDR2 FQGNSA, per germline. This CDR3 is 15 amino acids long. The CDR3 bases are TGTGCCAGCAGCCCCCGGAGGGACTCAGGAAACACCATATATTTT. Translation gives CASSPRRDSGNTIYF. Complete variable domain (other parts from reference TRBV7-2 and TRBJ1-3): GAGVSQSPSNKVTEKGKDVELRCDPISGHTALYWYRQSLGQGLEFLIYFQGNSAPDKSGLPSDRFSAERTGGSVSTLTIQRTQQEDSAVYLCASSPRRDSGNTIYFGEGSWLTVV.

This chain uses TRBV11-2 with TRBJ1-2, with 9 bases aligning to TRBD1. CDR1 and CDR2 from the germline V gene are SGHAT and FQNNGV. The V segment lost 4 bases and the J segment 1 base; nucleotides outside the gene matches: 4. The CDR3 extends over 15 amino acids. The CDR3 DNA reads TGTGCCAGCAGCTCCCGGACAGGGGTTAACTATGGCTACACCTTC. Protein product: CASSSRTGVNYGYTF.